The TCR beta chain under discussion was sequenced for a study of blood T cell repertoires in COVID-19. Study at large: COVID-19 samples, acute and convalescent, were from the United States, Italy and Spain. The cDNA or gDNA used as material had been derived from T cells, B-cell-depleted T cells, or PBMCs.

In the authors' workflow: Reference gene primer amplification in the assay estimated nucleated cell counts. This table comes from immunoSEQ multiplex PCR, and its TCRdb copy is limited to in-frame clones, with some not included. V, J and clone size were drawn from that table, and D and trimming were deduced from the DNA. This sample has around 470,000 clones, with 75% to 90% found just once. Seattle-derived patients entered the study during active infection and were followed longitudinally. Germline CDR1 is SGHRS and CDR2 is YFSETQ. The CDR3 runs to 14 residues. V was clipped by 4 bases and J by 6 bases, with 14 bases between them.

This sequence was found in a man in his late teens or twenties with COVID-19, enrolled during active disease. J is TRBJ2-1 and V is TRBV5-1; tentatively, D is TRBD1 (5 bases). The material sequenced was peripheral blood. CDR3 amino acids: CASSTVGQANEQFF. In DNA, the CDR3 is TGCGCCAGCAGCACCGTTGGACAAGCCAATGAGCAGTTCTTC.